This T cell receptor beta chain is drawn from a study of control samples from healthy donors and cancer patients. Clones were sequenced by immunoSEQ multiplex PCR, and TCRdb holds only the in-frame ones, with some missing. Of hundreds of thousands of clones in the sample, 90% are singletons; the top ten hold 6% to 7%. The ends were cut back, 0 bases at V and 10 bases at J, with 9 bases in the middle. The germline V gene encodes CDR1 LGHDT and CDR2 YNNKEL (reference sequence). The CDR3 is 12 amino acids. The TCR sequence derives from a man aged 35 to 55 with head and neck cancer. The material sequenced was PBMCs. J is TRBJ1-2 and V is TRBV3-1 (or the pseudogene TRBV3-2); TRBD1 is a possible D gene (6 bases). CDR3 sequence reads: CASSQEGAIYTF. The CDR3 coding sequence is TGTGCCAGCAGCCAAGAGGGGGCGATCTACACCTTC.